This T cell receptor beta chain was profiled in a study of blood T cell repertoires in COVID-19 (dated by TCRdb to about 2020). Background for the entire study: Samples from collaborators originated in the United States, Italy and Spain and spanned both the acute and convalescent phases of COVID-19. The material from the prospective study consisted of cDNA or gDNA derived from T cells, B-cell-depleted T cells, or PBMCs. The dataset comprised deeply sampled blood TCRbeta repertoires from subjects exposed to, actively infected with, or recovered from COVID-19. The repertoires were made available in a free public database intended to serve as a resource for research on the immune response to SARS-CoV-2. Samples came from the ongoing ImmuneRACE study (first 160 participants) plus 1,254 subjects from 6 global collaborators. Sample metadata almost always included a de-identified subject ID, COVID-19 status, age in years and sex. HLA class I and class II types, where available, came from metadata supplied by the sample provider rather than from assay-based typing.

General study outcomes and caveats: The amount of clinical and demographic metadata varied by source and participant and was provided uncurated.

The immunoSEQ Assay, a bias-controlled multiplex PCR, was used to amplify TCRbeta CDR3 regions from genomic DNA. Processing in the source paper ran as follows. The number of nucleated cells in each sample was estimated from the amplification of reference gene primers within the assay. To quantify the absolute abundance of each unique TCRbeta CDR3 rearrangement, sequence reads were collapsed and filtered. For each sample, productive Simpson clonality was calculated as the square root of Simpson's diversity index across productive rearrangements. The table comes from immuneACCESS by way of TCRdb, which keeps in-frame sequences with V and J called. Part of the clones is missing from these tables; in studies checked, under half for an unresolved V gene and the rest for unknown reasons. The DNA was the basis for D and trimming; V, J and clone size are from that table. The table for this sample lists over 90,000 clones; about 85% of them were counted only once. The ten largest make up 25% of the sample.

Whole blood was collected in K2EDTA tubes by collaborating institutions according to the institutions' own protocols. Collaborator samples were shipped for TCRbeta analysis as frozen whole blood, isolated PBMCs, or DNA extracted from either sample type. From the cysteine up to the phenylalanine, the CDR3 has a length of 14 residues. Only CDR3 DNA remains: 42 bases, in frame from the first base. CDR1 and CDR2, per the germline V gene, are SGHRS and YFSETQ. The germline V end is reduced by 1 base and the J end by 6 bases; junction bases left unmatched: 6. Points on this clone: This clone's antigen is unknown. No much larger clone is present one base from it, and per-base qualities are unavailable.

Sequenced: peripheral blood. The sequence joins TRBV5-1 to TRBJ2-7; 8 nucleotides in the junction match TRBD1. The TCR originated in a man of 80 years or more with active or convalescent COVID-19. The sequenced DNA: TGCGCCAGCAGCTTGCGGACAGGGACGGGCGAGCAGTACTTC. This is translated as CASSLRTGTGEQYF.